These 16 T cell receptor beta chains originate from one sample sequenced in a study of T cell repertoires in cytomegalovirus infection. TCRdb reprocessed the reads via MiXCR and lists one record per CDR3 protein. The sample yields about 310,000 distinct CDR3 sequences, roughly a tenth seen once. The sequencing sample was made of PBMCs. The receptor source for this set is a human donor in good health (CMV status not recorded). Some clones in this sample may be carry-over from other donors' samples.

This clonotype was observed a few times. V gene TRBV12-3 or TRBV12-4 combines with J gene TRBJ1-5; D remains unclear. CDR3 size: 17 residues. V gave up 5 bases and J gave up 2 bases, with 19 bases separating them. The CDR3 here is CASSTMGLTGGNQPQHF. Written as DNA, the CDR3 is TGTGCCAGCAGTACCATGGGGTTGACGGGAGGCAATCAGCCCCAGCATTTT.

This clonotype was recorded many times. One junction end disagrees with the germline gene, perhaps due to a read error. As DNA, the CDR3 is TGCAGCGTCGGGACAGGGGGAGAGTTC. This codes for CSVGTGGEF. This rearrangement joins TRBV29-1 to TRBJ2-1; 11 bases fit TRBD1. The V gene's germline CDR1 is SQVTM and CDR2 ANQGSEA. This CDR3 region has 9 residues.

Here the CDR3 DNA reads TGTGCCAGCAGGGCAGGAATCACTGGCTACACCTTC. Translation: CASRAGITGYTF. The V call is TRBV6-2 or TRBV6-3, the J call TRBJ1-2; no reliable D call. The CDR3 contains 12 residues. Looked up from germline, CDR1 is MNHEY and CDR2 is SVGEGT. Trimming left V 6 bases short and J 7 bases short, with 12 bases between.

This clonotype was seen at least ten times. This sequence joins TRBV6-6 and TRBJ1-6; D unresolved. V shed 0 bases and J shed 0 bases, with 9 bases lying between them. The CDR3 totals 17 residues. CDR1 and CDR2 (germline): MNHNY, SVGAGI (reference sequence). CDR3 amino acids: CASSYSQTSSYNSPLHF. For the CDR3, the DNA is TGTGCCAGCAGTTACTCGCAGACAAGCTCCTATAATTCACCCCTCCACTTT.

In its sample, this clonotype was seen many times. The chain couples TRBV25-1 to TRBJ1-2; possible D gene TRBD1, 6 bases. Between the trimmed V and J ends, which lost 4 bases and 8 bases, there was a span of 20 bases. The germline gives CDR1 MGHDK, CDR2 SYGVNS. This CDR3 has 15 residues. The DNA for the CDR3 is TGTGCCAGCAGTGTCAGGGGTGGAGCCGTGGTGGGCTACACCTTC. This translates into CASSVRGGAVVGYTF.

This clonotype was detected many times. V gene TRBV6-2 or TRBV6-3 combines with J gene TRBJ1-2, with TRBD1 matching 9 bases. The V gene's germline CDR1 is MNHEY and CDR2 SVGEGT. CDR3 size: 16 residues. With 4 bases clipped from V and 2 bases from J, the junction kept 8 bases outside the gene matches. The CDR3 region has the DNA TGTGCCAGCAGTTTCGGACAGGGGATGAGAAACTATGGCTACACCTTC. Its translation: CASSFGQGMRNYGYTF.

The chain has TRBV4-1 and TRBJ1-2; TRBD1 agrees at 7 bases. J lost 5 bases, V lost 0 bases, and 12 bases had no gene match. The CDR3 has 17 amino acids. Germline V gene data show CDR1 as MGHRA and CDR2 as YSYEKL. CDR3 in DNA: TGCGCCAGCAGCCAAGAAGAGGGGGCAGGGGGGAAGTATGGCTACACCTTC. Its translation is CASSQEEGAGGKYGYTF.

There are many counts of this clonotype. This chain connects TRBV25-1 to TRBJ2-2; the match to TRBD1 covers 8 bases. The CDR3 extends over 16 amino acids. From germline, CDR1 is MGHDK and CDR2 SYGVNS. J gave up 4 bases and V 4 bases, and 8 bases lay outside the gene matches. The chain's CDR3 is CASSASSGTGTGELFF. The DNA for the CDR3 is TGTGCCAGCAGTGCTAGCTCGGGGACAGGCACCGGGGAGCTGTTTTTT.

This clonotype was observed many times. The rearrangement uses TRBV7-2 and TRBJ2-2, with 7 bases lining up with TRBD1. Per the germline V gene, CDR1 is SGHTA and CDR2 is FQGNSA. V gave up 7 bases and J gave up 2 bases; unmatched junction bases: 4. This CDR3 has 14 residues. The CDR3 nucleotides are TGTGCCAGCAAACTAGGGGGCAACACCGGGGAGCTGTTTTTT. This translates into CASKLGGNTGELFF.

The chain couples TRBV5-5 to TRBJ2-2; D is ambiguous. V was shortened by 0 bases and J by 3 bases, with 12 bases between the two germline ends. Germline V CDR1 and CDR2: SGHKS, YYEKEE (reference sequence). This CDR3 comprises 16 residues. The DNA for the CDR3 is TGTGCCAGCAGCTTGGTCGGTGGGGTCGACACCGGGGAGCTGTTTTTT. Amino acids: CASSLVGGVDTGELFF. The full variable domain, rest sourced from reference TRBV5-5 and TRBJ2-2, is DAGVTQSPTHLIKTRGQQVTLRCSPISGHKSVSWYQQVLGQGPQFIFQYYEKEERGRGNFPDRFSARQFPNYSSELNVNALLLGDSALYLCASSLVGGVDTGELFFGEGSRLTVL.

This clonotype was seen repeatedly, ten times or more. This rearrangement joins TRBV7-9 to TRBJ2-5; possible D gene TRBD1, 6 bases. Germline-derived CDR1 and CDR2 are SEHNR and FQNEAQ (reference sequence). Trimming left V 5 bases short and J 0 bases short, with 16 bases between. The CDR3 totals 16 residues. The CDR3 region is CASSATGTPYQETQYF. CDR3 nucleotides: TGTGCCAGCAGCGCCACCGGGACACCGTACCAAGAGACCCAGTACTTC.

This clonotype was counted at least ten times. The chain combines TRBV6-2 or TRBV6-3 with TRBJ2-1; the match to TRBD2 covers 13 bases. The germline CDR1 and CDR2 sequences are MNHEY and SVGEGT. The V segment lost 5 bases and the J segment 8 bases; nucleotides outside the gene matches: 6. The CDR3 has 15 residues. This chain's CDR3 is CASSRLAGGRDEQFF. CDR3 sequence (DNA): TGTGCCAGCAGTCGACTAGCGGGGGGCCGGGATGAGCAGTTCTTC.

V is TRBV5-1 and J is TRBJ2-2, with TRBD1 matching over 9 bases. The CDR3 totals 15 residues. V trimming: 4 bases; J trimming: 5 bases; junction bases outside the gene matches: 6. Germline loops: CDR1 SGHRS, CDR2 YFSETQ. For the CDR3, the DNA is TGCGCCAGCAGCAACTCCGGGACAGGGACCGGGGAGCTGTTTTTT. Amino acid sequence: CASSNSGTGTGELFF.

This clonotype has a handful of counts. This chain uses TRBV27 with TRBJ2-7; 10 positions agree with TRBD2. CDR3 size: 14 residues. CDR1 and CDR2 (germline): MNHEY, SMNVEV (reference sequence). V gave up 9 bases and J gave up 2 bases; unmatched junction bases: 7. The CDR3 DNA is TGTGCCAGTCGTCTAGCGGGGGATACCTACGAGCAGTACTTC. It codes for CASRLAGDTYEQYF.

The sample holds many counts of this clonotype. V gene TRBV20-1 combines with J gene TRBJ2-6, with 7 bases lining up with TRBD1. The CDR3 extends over 16 amino acids. Germline V CDR1 and CDR2: DFQATT, SNEGSKA (reference sequence). V shed 3 bases, J shed 4 bases, and the junction held 9 bases outside the gene matches. CDR3: CSARGLQGLGANVLTF. The DNA for the CDR3 is TGCAGTGCTAGGGGGCTACAGGGGCTCGGGGCCAACGTCCTGACTTTC.

V usage is TRBV5-1 and J usage is TRBJ1-4; the match to TRBD1 covers 7 bases. CDR1 SGHRS and CDR2 YFSETQ come from the germline V gene. CDR3 length: 17 amino acids. With V trimmed by 0 bases and J by 2 bases, 7 bases remained unmatched. CDR3 bases: TGCGCCAGCAGCTTGGATCTTTTGACAGGGACTAATGAAAAACTGTTTTTT. Its protein product is CASSLDLLTGTNEKLFF. Using reference TRBV5-1 and TRBJ1-4 for the parts outside the CDR3, the full variable domain is KAGVTQTPRYLIKTRGQQVTLSCSPISGHRSVSWYQQTPGQGLQFLFEYFSETQRNKGNFPGRFSGRQFSNSRSEMNVSTLELGDSALYLCASSLDLLTGTNEKLFFGSGTQLSVL.